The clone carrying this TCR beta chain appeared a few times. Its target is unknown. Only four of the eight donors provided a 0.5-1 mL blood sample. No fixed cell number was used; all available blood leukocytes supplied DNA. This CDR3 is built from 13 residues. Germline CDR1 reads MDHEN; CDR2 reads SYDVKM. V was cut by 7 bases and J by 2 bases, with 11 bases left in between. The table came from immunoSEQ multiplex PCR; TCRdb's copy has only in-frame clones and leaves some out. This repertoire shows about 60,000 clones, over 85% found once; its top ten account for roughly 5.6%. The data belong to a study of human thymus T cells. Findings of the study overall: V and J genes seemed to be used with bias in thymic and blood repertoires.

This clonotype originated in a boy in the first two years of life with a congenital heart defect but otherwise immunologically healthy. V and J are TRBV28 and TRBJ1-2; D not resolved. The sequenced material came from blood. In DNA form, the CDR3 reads TGTGCCAGCACCAAAGAGAGGAACTATGGCTACACCTTC. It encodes CASTKERNYGYTF.